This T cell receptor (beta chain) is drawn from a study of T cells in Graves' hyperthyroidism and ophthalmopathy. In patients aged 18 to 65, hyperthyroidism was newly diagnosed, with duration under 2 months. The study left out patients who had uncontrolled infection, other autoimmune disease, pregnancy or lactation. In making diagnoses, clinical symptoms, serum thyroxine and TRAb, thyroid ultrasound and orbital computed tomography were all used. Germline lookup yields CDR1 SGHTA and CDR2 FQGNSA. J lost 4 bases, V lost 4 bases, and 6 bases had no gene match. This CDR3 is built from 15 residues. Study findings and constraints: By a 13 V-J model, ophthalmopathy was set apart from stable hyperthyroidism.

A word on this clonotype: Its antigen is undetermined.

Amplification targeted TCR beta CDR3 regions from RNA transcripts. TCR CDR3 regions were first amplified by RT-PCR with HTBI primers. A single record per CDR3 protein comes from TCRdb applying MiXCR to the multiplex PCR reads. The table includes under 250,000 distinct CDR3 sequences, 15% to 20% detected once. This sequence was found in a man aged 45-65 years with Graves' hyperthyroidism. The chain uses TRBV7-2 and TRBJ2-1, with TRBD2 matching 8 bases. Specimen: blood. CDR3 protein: CASSYWPSGYNEQFF. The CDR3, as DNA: TGTGCCAGCAGCTATTGGCCTAGCGGGTACAATGAGCAGTTCTTC.